The clone carrying this T cell receptor (beta chain) was picked up many times. As yet, its antigen is unknown. The data belong to a study of T cells after posttransplantation cyclophosphamide. Busulfan-fludarabine conditioning, marrow transplant, and cyclophosphamide on days +3 and +4 were administered. Generated by immunoSEQ multiplex PCR, the TCRdb table keeps only in-frame clones and is missing some. The data show under 15,000 clones, with none appearing a single time. Points from the study as a whole: TRB overlap between skin or GI tissue T cells and blood was limited. Recipient CMV seropositivity and CMV reactivation strongly tracked TRB clonality. Later post-transplant blood repertoires were often dominated by donor CD8+ memory clones.

This clonotype originated in a female patient in her 40s who received an allogeneic stem cell transplant from a related donor, was CMV-positive, and had acute GVHD only. These T cells may partly come from the graft donor. Sequenced material: PBMCs, taken after allogeneic stem cell transplant with posttransplant cyclophosphamide.

The CDR3 spells CASRGTSGSPDNEQFF. In nucleotides, the CDR3 is TGTGCCAGCCGTGGGACTAGCGGGAGCCCGGACAATGAGCAGTTCTTC. V and J are TRBV6-4 and TRBJ2-1; 14 bases match TRBD2. CDR1 and CDR2 (germline): MRHNA, SNTAGT. Trimming cost V 8 bases and J 5 bases; bases outside gene matches: 8. The CDR3 contains 16 residues.